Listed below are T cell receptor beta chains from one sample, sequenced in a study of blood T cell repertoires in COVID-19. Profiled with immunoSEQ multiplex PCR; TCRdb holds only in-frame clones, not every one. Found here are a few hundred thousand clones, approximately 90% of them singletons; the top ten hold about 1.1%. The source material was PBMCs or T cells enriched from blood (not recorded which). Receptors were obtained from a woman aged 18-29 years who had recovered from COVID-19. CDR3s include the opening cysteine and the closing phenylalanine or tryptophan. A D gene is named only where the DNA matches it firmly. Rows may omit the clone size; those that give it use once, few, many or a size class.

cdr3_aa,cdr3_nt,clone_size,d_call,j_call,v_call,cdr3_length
CASSQDGADYNEQFF,TGCGCCAGCAGCCAAGATGGGGCGGACTACAATGAGCAGTTCTTC,-,-,TRBJ2-1,TRBV4-1,15
CSASVTGGGVGSPLHF,TGCAGTGCTAGTGTCACAGGGGGTGGTGTTGGTTCACCCCTCCACTTT,-,TRBD1,TRBJ1-6,TRBV20-1,16
CASSLDSGGPTDTQYF,TGTGCCAGCAGCCTCGATTCGGGGGGGCCCACAGATACGCAGTATTTT,once,TRBD2,TRBJ2-3,TRBV3-1/TRBV3-2,16
CAISEVPNQVQPYGYTF,TGTGCCATCAGTGAGGTACCAAATCAGGTCCAACCCTATGGCTACACCTTC,-,-,TRBJ1-2,TRBV10-3,17
CASSTGQTNQPQHF,TGTGCCAGCAGTACGGGACAGACCAATCAGCCCCAGCATTTT,-,TRBD1,TRBJ1-5,TRBV6-5,14
CASSLGGDSLSNQPQHF,TGCGCCAGCAGCTTGGGTGGGGACAGTTTGAGCAATCAGCCCCAGCATTTT,few,TRBD1,TRBJ1-5,TRBV5-1,17
CASSLSRRLQQGFVDEQYF,TGTGCCAGCAGCTTAAGTCGACGGTTGCAACAGGGGTTCGTCGACGAGCAGTACTTC,-,TRBD1,TRBJ2-7,TRBV7-8,19
CASSLAQGGYEQYF,TGTGCCAGCTCACTCGCCCAGGGGGGCTACGAGCAGTACTTC,once,-,TRBJ2-7,TRBV18,14
CASSLNPEGGTGELFF,TGTGCCAGCAGCTTAAATCCGGAGGGAGGGACCGGGGAGCTGTTTTTT,-,TRBD2,TRBJ2-2,TRBV7-3,16
CASSLKQGDEKLFF,TGTGCCAGCAGCTTGAAACAGGGCGATGAAAAACTGTTTTTT,-,-,TRBJ1-4,TRBV5-4,14
CASSFRQGEGEKLFF,TGTGCCAGCAGCTTTCGACAGGGGGAGGGTGAAAAACTGTTTTTT,-,TRBD1,TRBJ1-4,TRBV7-9,15
CASSLDAGRETQYF,TGTGCCAGCAGCTTGGATGCTGGGAGAGAGACCCAGTACTTC,-,-,TRBJ2-5,TRBV5-4,14
CASSGGPLVGELFF,TGTGCCAGCAGTGGGGGCCCCCTAGTCGGGGAGCTGTTTTTT,-,-,TRBJ2-2,TRBV2,14
CASSLRGGIYVEQYF,TGTGCCAGCAGCCTGAGAGGGGGTATCTACGTGGAGCAGTACTTC,-,-,TRBJ2-7,TRBV7-9,15
CASSGGQIDYGYTF,TGCGCCAGCAGCGGGGGACAGATCGACTATGGCTACACCTTC,-,TRBD1,TRBJ1-2,TRBV5-1,14
CASSVSRQGHGNTIYF,TGTGCCAGCAGCGTATCACGACAGGGCCATGGAAACACCATATATTTT,-,TRBD1,TRBJ1-3,TRBV9,16
CASSDDWGRKDTEAFF,TGTGCCAGCAGTGACGATTGGGGGCGCAAGGACACTGAAGCTTTCTTT,-,-,TRBJ1-1,TRBV2,16